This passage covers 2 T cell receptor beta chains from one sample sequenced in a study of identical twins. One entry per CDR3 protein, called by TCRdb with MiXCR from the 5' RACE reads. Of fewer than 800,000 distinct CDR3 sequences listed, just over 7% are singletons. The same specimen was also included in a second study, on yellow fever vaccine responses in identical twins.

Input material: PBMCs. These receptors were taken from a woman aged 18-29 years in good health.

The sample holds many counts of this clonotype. The CDR3 spells CASSPWGSLQETQYF. For the CDR3, the DNA is TGTGCCAGCAGCCCATGGGGCTCCCTCCAAGAGACCCAGTACTTC. The V and J genes are TRBV27 and TRBJ2-5, with a tentative D call TRBD1 (5 bases). The ends were cut back, 6 bases at V and 1 base at J, with 15 bases in the middle. CDR1 and CDR2 from the germline V gene are MNHEY and SMNVEV (reference sequence). The CDR3 loop spans 15 amino acids.

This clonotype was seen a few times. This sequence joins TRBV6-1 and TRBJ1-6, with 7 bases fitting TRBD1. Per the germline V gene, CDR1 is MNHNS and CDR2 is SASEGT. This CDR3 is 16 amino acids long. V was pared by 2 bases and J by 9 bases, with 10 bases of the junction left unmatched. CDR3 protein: CASSEYPGGVGSPLHF. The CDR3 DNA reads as TGTGCCAGCAGTGAATATCCAGGGGGAGTCGGTTCACCCCTCCACTTT.